This TCR beta chain was sequenced during a study of technical replicates of blood from a few donors. Trimming cost V 7 bases and J 4 bases, with 11 bases left between them. Germline CDR1 reads MNHNS; CDR2 reads SASEGT. The CDR3 extends over 13 amino acids. Method: immunoSEQ multiplex PCR; TCRdb's copy keeps in-frame clones and lacks some. The profile shows 60,000 to 85,000 clones, roughly 94% of them singletons. This sequence joins TRBV6-1 and TRBJ1-5; D is unclear. This sequence was found in a human donor in good health. The sample comprised T cells isolated from PBMCs. CDR3 in amino acids: CASKATLNQPQHF. In DNA form, the CDR3 reads TGTGCCAGCAAAGCGACTCTTAATCAGCCCCAGCATTTT.